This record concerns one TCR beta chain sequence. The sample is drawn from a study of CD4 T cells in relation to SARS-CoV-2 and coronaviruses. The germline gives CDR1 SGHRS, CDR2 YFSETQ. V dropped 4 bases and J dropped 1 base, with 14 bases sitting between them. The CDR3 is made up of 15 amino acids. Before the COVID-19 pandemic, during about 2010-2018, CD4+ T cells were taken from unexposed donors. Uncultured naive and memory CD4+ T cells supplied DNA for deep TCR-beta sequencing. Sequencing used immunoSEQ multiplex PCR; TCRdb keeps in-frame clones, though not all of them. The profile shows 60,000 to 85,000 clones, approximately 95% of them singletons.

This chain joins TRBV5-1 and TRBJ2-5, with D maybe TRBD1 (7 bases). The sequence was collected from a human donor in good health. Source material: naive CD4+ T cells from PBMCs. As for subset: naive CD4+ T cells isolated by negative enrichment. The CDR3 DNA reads TGCGCCAGCAGCCGGGGGACAGTACCCCAAGAGACCCAGTACTTC. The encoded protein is CASSRGTVPQETQYF.